One sample yielded the 24 T cell receptor beta chains listed below, sequenced in a study of control samples from healthy donors and cancer patients. Clones were sequenced by immunoSEQ multiplex PCR, and TCRdb holds only the in-frame ones, with some missing. The data hold fewer than 60,000 clones, with roughly 94% observed a single time. Sequencing input: blood. The receptor set was obtained from a man aged 25-40 years in good health.

The V call is TRBV11-2, the J call TRBJ2-7; 7 bases map to TRBD1. The CDR3 covers 15 residues. Germline lookup yields CDR1 SGHAT and CDR2 FQNNGV. V shed 5 bases and J 3 bases; nucleotides not matched to a gene: 10. Here the CDR3 DNA reads TGTGCCAGCAGCCTAACCGGGACAGTGGACTACGAGCAGTACTTC. It encodes CASSLTGTVDYEQYF.

The V and J genes are TRBV2 and TRBJ2-5; 10 bases align to TRBD2. Germline trimming cut 6 bases from V and 5 bases from J; bases unmatched to any gene: 9. The CDR3 extends over 15 amino acids. The germline V gene has CDR1 SNHLY and CDR2 FYNNEI. CDR3 loop: CASRAAGGPGETQYF. In DNA form, the CDR3 reads TGTGCCAGCAGAGCAGCGGGAGGGCCAGGGGAGACCCAGTACTTC.

This chain uses TRBV20-1 with TRBJ2-7, with D tentatively TRBD2 (6 bases). The V gene's germline CDR1 is DFQATT and CDR2 SNEGSKA (reference sequence). The CDR3 runs to 14 residues. V shed 3 bases and J shed 3 bases, with 15 bases lying between them. The CDR3 DNA sequence: TGCAGTGCTAGTCCGGCGGGACTCCACTACGAGCAGTACTTC. The encoded protein is CSASPAGLHYEQYF.

Here the CDR3 reads CAIADGTDTQYF. For the CDR3, the DNA is TGTGCCATCGCGGATGGCACAGATACGCAGTATTTT. J is TRBJ2-3 and V is TRBV10-3; D is unresolved. The CDR3 extends over 12 amino acids. V shed 8 bases and J shed 1 base, with 7 bases lying between them. Germline lookup yields CDR1 ENHRY and CDR2 SYGVKD.

The table lists this clone with a count of one. The CDR3, as DNA: TGTGCCAGCAGCCAAGATGGAGGCAGGAATGAAAAACTGTTTTTT. This codes for CASSQDGGRNEKLFF. V usage is TRBV3-1 (or the pseudogene TRBV3-2) and J usage is TRBJ1-4; no firm D call. Trimming took off 0 bases at V and 5 bases at J, with 10 bases between the two ends. Germline values: CDR1 LGHDT, CDR2 YNNKEL (reference sequence). This CDR3 is built from 15 residues.

The CDR3 DNA is TGTGCCAGCAGCTCCTCCTGGACAGGTGACTATGGCTACACCTTC. Its protein is CASSSSWTGDYGYTF. This chain uses TRBV7-9 with TRBJ1-2, with 7 bases lining up with TRBD1. V lost 4 bases and J lost 3; bases outside the gene matches: 8. CDR1 and CDR2 (germline): SEHNR, FQNEAQ (reference sequence). The CDR3 consists of 15 residues.

The chain employs TRBV7-6 and TRBJ2-3; 10 bases map to TRBD2. Germline CDR1 reads SGHVS; CDR2 reads FNYEAQ. V was clipped by 5 bases and J by 2 bases; unmatched bases: 4. The CDR3 extends over 15 amino acids. The CDR3 loop reads CASSTSGRDTDTQYF. DNA for the CDR3: TGTGCCAGCAGCACAAGCGGGAGGGACACAGATACGCAGTATTTT. Based on the CDR3 plus reference TRBV7-6 and TRBJ2-3, the full variable domain is GAGVSQSPRYKVTKRGQDVALRCDPISGHVSLYWYRQALGQGPEFLTYFNYEAQQDKSGLPNDRFSAERPEGSISTLTIQRTEQRDSAMYRCASSTSGRDTDTQYFGPGTRLTVL.

In this sample, this clone turned up once. The chain recombines TRBV4-2 with TRBJ2-7; 9 bases map to TRBD2. This CDR3 is 15 amino acids long. The V and J ends lost 1 base and 6 bases, in that order; junction bases with no gene match: 7. CDR1 and CDR2 (germline): LGHNA, YNFKEQ. Written as DNA, the CDR3 is TGTGCCAGCAGCCAAGGGGAACTAGCGGGTGGCGAGCAGTACTTC. Protein product: CASSQGELAGGEQYF.

The chain couples TRBV11-2 to TRBJ2-7; D is undetermined. Germline V gene lookup returns CDR1 SGHAT and CDR2 FQNNGV. The CDR3 totals 15 residues. The V and J ends lost 1 base and 6 bases respectively, with 16 bases between them. CDR3 in amino acids: CASSLGRNNYGEQYF. CDR3 nucleotides: TGTGCCAGCAGCTTAGGGCGGAATAACTACGGCGAGCAGTACTTC.

This rearrangement joins TRBV9 to TRBJ1-2; TRBD1 matches at 8 bases. The germline V gene encodes CDR1 SGDLS and CDR2 YYNGEE. This CDR3 region has 13 residues. J was trimmed by 12 bases and V by 0 bases; bases with no gene match: 7. CDR3 DNA: TGTGCCAGCAGCGTAGGTGCAGGGGGCTTTAACACCTTC. Translated: CASSVGAGGFNTF.

The rearrangement uses TRBV13 and TRBJ2-2; 8 nucleotides align to TRBD1. The ends lost 2 bases at V and 4 bases at J; junction bases unmatched: 6. Germline V CDR1 and CDR2: PRHDT, FYEKMQ (reference sequence). This CDR3 has 16 amino acids. The CDR3 loop is CASSLFGRGLTGELFF. In nucleotides, the CDR3 is TGTGCCAGCAGCTTATTTGGCAGGGGGCTCACCGGGGAGCTGTTTTTT.

As to this clone: Sequence at one end of the junction differs from germline and may be a read error. This rearrangement joins TRBV4-2 to TRBJ2-1, with D possibly matching TRBD1 (6 bases). CDR3 size: 16 residues. Germline V gene sequence: CDR1 LGHNA, CDR2 YNFKEQ. CDR3 bases: TGTGCCAGCAGCCAAGAACCACAGGGTTCCTTCAATGAGCAGTTCTTC. The encoded protein is CASSQEPQGSFNEQFF.

The rearrangement joins TRBV7-2 to TRBJ2-1, with 15 bases aligning to TRBD2. Germline values: CDR1 SGHTA, CDR2 FQGNSA. The V gene end was trimmed by 1 base and the J gene end by 16 bases; junction bases not matched to a gene: 11. The CDR3 loop spans 16 amino acids. DNA for the CDR3: TGTGCCAGCAGCTTAGAGGTGGGACTAGCGGGAGGCCCCCTATTCTTC. Residues: CASSLEVGLAGGPLFF.

This clone was observed a single time. The rearrangement links TRBV24-1 to TRBJ2-1; 9 positions match TRBD1. CDR3 length: 16 amino acids. With V trimmed by 4 bases and J by 9 bases, 12 bases remained unmatched. The germline gives CDR1 KGHDR, CDR2 SFDVKD. The CDR3 region is CATSDPPRDRAGEQFF. The CDR3 DNA follows: TGTGCCACCAGTGACCCCCCGCGGGACAGGGCCGGTGAGCAGTTCTTC.

The rearrangement links TRBV28 to TRBJ1-4; 7 bases are a match to TRBD1. CDR1 and CDR2 (germline): MDHEN, SYDVKM. Losses at the gene ends were 1 base for V and 7 bases for J; bases not matched to a gene: 6. The CDR3 has 15 amino acids. The CDR3 loop is CASSLSPTGSEKLFF. The CDR3 nucleotides are TGTGCCAGCAGTTTATCCCCGACAGGGAGTGAAAAACTGTTTTTT.

The sample holds one count of this clone. The gene calls are TRBV29-1 and TRBJ2-3, with 8 bases that match TRBD1. This CDR3 is 15 amino acids long. CDR1 and CDR2 from the germline V gene are SQVTM and ANQGSEA. V shed 3 bases, J shed 0 bases, and the junction held 5 bases outside the gene matches. The CDR3 loop is CSVDNRGTSTDTQYF. For the CDR3, the DNA is TGCAGCGTTGATAACAGGGGGACTAGCACAGATACGCAGTATTTT.

This CDR3 reads CASSLVGGAGGYNEQFF. The DNA for the CDR3 is TGTGCCAGCAGCTTAGTTGGGGGGGCAGGAGGCTACAATGAGCAGTTCTTC. The chain recombines TRBV7-9 with TRBJ2-1; possible D gene TRBD2, 7 bases. The V gene lost 1 base and the J gene lost 3 bases, with 16 bases spanning the gap. Germline CDR1 is SEHNR and CDR2 is FQNEAQ (reference sequence). The CDR3 is 17 residues long.

The genes are TRBV4-1 and TRBJ2-1; 10 nucleotides match TRBD2. The J segment lost 5 bases and the V segment lost 3 bases, leaving 7 bases of the junction unmatched. The CDR3 contains 16 residues. CDR1 and CDR2 from the germline V gene are MGHRA and YSYEKL. The chain's CDR3 is CASSHLLAGENNEQFF. The DNA of the CDR3 is TGCGCCAGCAGCCACCTTCTAGCGGGAGAGAACAATGAGCAGTTCTTC.

V usage is TRBV7-2 and J usage is TRBJ2-2, with D unresolved. The CDR3 spans 14 residues. CDR1 and CDR2 (germline): SGHTA, FQGNSA. Trimming removed 0 bases from V and 5 bases from J, with 7 bases in between. The CDR3 protein is CASSLAQRTGELFF. Here the CDR3 DNA reads TGTGCCAGCAGCTTAGCACAACGGACCGGGGAGCTGTTTTTT.

The chain links TRBV7-9 to TRBJ2-7, with D hard to call. V gave up 1 base and J gave up 3 bases, with 10 bases separating them. This CDR3 region has 14 residues. Germline V lookup: CDR1 SEHNR, CDR2 FQNEAQ (reference sequence). CDR3 residues: CASSLGQEYYEQYF. CDR3 DNA: TGTGCCAGCAGCTTAGGGCAGGAGTACTACGAGCAGTACTTC.

This rearrangement joins TRBV7-3 to TRBJ2-7; D uncertain. This CDR3 spans 11 amino acids. Germline V gene data show CDR1 as SGHTA and CDR2 as FQGTGA. V was pared by 2 bases and J by 7 bases, with 6 bases between. The CDR3, as DNA: TGTGCCAGCAGCTTACCGGAAGAGCAGTACTTC. Translating it yields CASSLPEEQYF.

Concerning this clone: Other DNA sequences in this sample translate to the same CDR3. The CDR3: CASSLRTGVNTEAFF. In nucleotides, the CDR3 is TGTGCCAGCAGTTTAAGGACAGGGGTGAACACTGAAGCTTTCTTT. J is TRBJ1-1 and V is TRBV27; 9 bases fit TRBD1. Trimming removed 2 bases from V and 0 bases from J; junction bases left unmatched: 1. The CDR3 spans 15 residues. Germline V gene lookup returns CDR1 MNHEY and CDR2 SMNVEV (reference sequence).

The rearrangement links TRBV6-1 to TRBJ2-5, with 10 bases identical to TRBD2. The CDR3 covers 15 residues. The V segment lost 2 bases and the J segment 7 bases; nucleotides outside the gene matches: 7. Germline V lookup: CDR1 MNHNS, CDR2 SASEGT. Here the CDR3 reads CASSETLAGIATQYF. The CDR3 coding sequence is TGTGCCAGCAGTGAAACACTAGCGGGAATCGCGACCCAGTACTTC.

V and J are TRBV7-2 and TRBJ2-5, with TRBD1 matching over 7 bases. The CDR3 loop spans 14 amino acids. CDR1 is SGHTA and CDR2 is FQGNSA in the germline V gene. J gave up 5 bases and V 1 base, and 4 bases lay outside the gene matches. The CDR3 DNA reads as TGTGCCAGCAGCTTAGAGGGGGCCTGGGAGACCCAGTACTTC. Encoded protein: CASSLEGAWETQYF.